One sample yielded the 30 T cell receptor beta chains listed below, sequenced in a study of blood T cells in healthy people across ages. Sample-barcoded 5' priming and a J-beta primer mix drove a second PCR of about 7 to 12 cycles. TCRdb re-derived calls from the 5' RACE reads in MiXCR, one entry per CDR3 protein. This table holds about 570,000 distinct CDR3 sequences, over 25% found once. The sample also formed part of further work on T cells of mothers and their children.

Specimen: blood. Receptor source: a boy between 2 and 10 years old in good health.

This chain joins TRBV4-1 and TRBJ2-3; D may correspond to TRBD1 or TRBD2 (6 bases each). Trimming took off 3 bases at V and 6 bases at J, with 13 bases between the two ends. Looked up from germline, CDR1 is MGHRA and CDR2 is YSYEKL. This CDR3 contains 14 residues. The CDR3 sequence: CASSQEGVADTQYF. The DNA for the CDR3 is TGCGCCAGCAGCCAGGAGGGGGTTGCTGATACGCAGTATTTT.

This clonotype was detected a few times. The chain couples TRBV6-5 to TRBJ2-7; maybe TRBD2 (6 bases). The CDR3 sequence is 15 residues long. Trimming removed 0 bases at V and 2 bases at J, with 11 bases between. Looked up from germline, CDR1 is MNHEY and CDR2 is SVGAGI. The CDR3 sequence: CASSYSARLAYEQYF. As DNA, the CDR3 is TGTGCCAGCAGTTACTCGGCCCGACTAGCCTACGAGCAGTACTTC.

V gene TRBV14 combines with J gene TRBJ2-2; 9 bases match TRBD2. With V trimmed by 4 bases and J by 1 base, 1 base remained unmatched. The CDR3 loop spans 15 amino acids. The germline V gene encodes CDR1 SGHDN and CDR2 FVKESK. The CDR3 region has the DNA TGTGCCAGCAGCCGGACTAGCGAGAACACCGGGGAGCTGTTTTTT. This sequence encodes CASSRTSENTGELFF. The full variable domain, with the rest looked up from reference TRBV14 and TRBJ2-2, is EAGVTQFPSHSVIEKGQTVTLRCDPISGHDNLYWYRRVMGKEIKFLLHFVKESKQDESGMPNNRFLAERTGGTYSTLKVQPAELEDSGVYFCASSRTSENTGELFFGEGSRLTVL.

The table lists this clonotype with a few counts. The chain joins TRBV12-3 or TRBV12-4 to TRBJ2-7, with D possibly being TRBD1 or TRBD2 (5 bases each). The J call may be wrong; the DNA end is better matched by TRBJ2-1. The CDR3 length is 14 residues. This chain's CDR3 is CASRTTGTDNEQFF. The CDR3 DNA reads TGTGCCAGCAGGACGACCGGGACGGACAATGAGCAGTTCTTC.

CDR3 sequence (DNA): TGCGCCAGCAGCGTGATGAGCGGTGGGATTGCAGATACGCAGTATTTT. It codes for CASSVMSGGIADTQYF. The chain joins TRBV5-1 to TRBJ2-3; tentatively, D is TRBD2 (5 bases). V was cut by 4 bases and J by 4 bases, with 19 bases left in between. The germline gives CDR1 SGHRS, CDR2 YFSETQ. This CDR3 contains 16 residues.

This CDR3 reads CAARQGDTGELFF. In DNA, the CDR3 is TGTGCCGCACGACAGGGGGACACCGGGGAGCTGTTTTTT. V gene TRBV6-6 combines with J gene TRBJ2-2; 9 positions match TRBD1. Germline trimming cut 11 bases from V and 3 bases from J; bases unmatched to any gene: 4. There are 13 residues in the CDR3. CDR1 is MNHNY, CDR2 SVGAGI, per germline (reference sequence).

This clonotype showed up just a few times. V is TRBV7-9 and J is TRBJ1-1, with D perhaps matching TRBD1 (5 bases). V lost 4 bases and J 2 bases, leaving 14 bases between the germline ends. This CDR3 has 15 residues. CDR1 is SEHNR, CDR2 FQNEAQ, per germline (reference sequence). CDR3 sequence reads: CASSSKIGQNTEAFF. DNA for the CDR3: TGTGCCAGCAGCTCAAAGATCGGACAAAACACTGAAGCTTTCTTT.

This clonotype was detected only a few times. The chain recombines TRBV6-6 with TRBJ2-7; tentatively, D is TRBD1 (6 bases). From germline, CDR1 is MNHNY and CDR2 SVGAGI (reference sequence). CDR3 length: 13 residues. The V gene lost 10 bases and the J gene lost 1 base, with 14 bases spanning the gap. The CDR3 DNA follows: TGTGCCACCCAGAGGGGGAGATCCTACGAGCAGTACTTC. This encodes CATQRGRSYEQYF.

V usage is TRBV12-3 or TRBV12-4 and J usage is TRBJ1-3; D is ambiguous. V lost 2 bases and J 0 bases, leaving 11 bases between the germline ends. The CDR3 is 16 amino acids. CDR3 amino acids: CASSLIGSYSGNTIYF. CDR3 in DNA: TGTGCCAGCAGTTTAATTGGGTCCTACTCTGGAAACACCATATATTTT.

The rearrangement uses TRBV20-1 and TRBJ2-5, with D possibly matching TRBD2 (5 bases). Germline lookup yields CDR1 DFQATT and CDR2 SNEGSKA (reference sequence). V lost 8 bases and J lost 2, with 9 bases in between. This CDR3 spans 11 amino acids. The DNA for the CDR3 is TGCAGTAGTGGGGAGCAAGAGACCCAGTACTTC. This encodes CSSGEQETQYF.

The chain joins TRBV5-4 to TRBJ1-3; D gene ambiguous. Germline V gene sequence: CDR1 SGHNT, CDR2 YYREEE (reference sequence). CDR3 length: 17 residues. V shed 4 bases and J shed 0 bases, with 17 bases lying between them. The CDR3 reads CASSVNPPAYSGNTIYF. CDR3 sequence (DNA): TGTGCCAGCAGCGTTAATCCCCCAGCGTACTCTGGAAACACCATATATTTT.

This rearrangement joins TRBV4-2 to TRBJ2-3; D not resolved. CDR3 length: 15 residues. The V and J ends lost 1 base and 0 bases respectively, with 8 bases between them. Per germline, CDR1 LGHNA and CDR2 YNFKEQ. The CDR3 spells CASSQAGYSTDTQYF. The CDR3 nucleotides are TGTGCCAGCAGCCAAGCTGGCTATAGCACAGATACGCAGTATTTT.

V is TRBV3-1 and J is TRBJ2-5; D is ambiguous. CDR1 and CDR2 from the germline V gene are LGHDT and YNNKEL (reference sequence). Trimming removed 3 bases from V and 3 bases from J, with 17 bases in between. This CDR3 is 16 amino acids long. CDR3 sequence: CASSHFGRSVEETQYF. CDR3 DNA sequence: TGTGCCAGCAGCCATTTCGGTCGTTCGGTTGAAGAGACCCAGTACTTC.

The sample holds a few counts of this clonotype. CDR3 region: CASSLSSTQETQYF. Written as DNA, the CDR3 is TGTGCCAGCAGCTTAAGTTCGACTCAAGAGACCCAGTACTTC. The chain joins TRBV7-6 to TRBJ2-5; no definite D call. Germline lookup yields CDR1 SGHVS and CDR2 FNYEAQ. Trimming stripped 2 bases from V and 2 bases from J, with 9 bases between. The CDR3 is 14 residues long. The whole variable domain, remainder taken from reference TRBV7-6 and TRBJ2-5, is GAGVSQSPRYKVTKRGQDVALRCDPISGHVSLYWYRQALGQGPEFLTYFNYEAQQDKSGLPNDRFSAERPEGSISTLTIQRTEQRDSAMYRCASSLSSTQETQYFGPGTRLLVL.

This clonotype was picked up many times. This sequence joins TRBV29-1 and TRBJ1-4; D is unclear. The ends were cut back, 1 base at V and 5 bases at J, with 11 bases in the middle. CDR1 and CDR2 (germline): SQVTM, ANQGSEA. The CDR3 is 14 residues long. The CDR3 loop is CSVEGNGLNEKLFF. CDR3 coding DNA: TGCAGCGTTGAAGGGAACGGATTAAATGAAAAACTGTTTTTT.

The chain recombines TRBV3-1 with TRBJ2-2, with 13 bases aligning to TRBD2. This CDR3 spans 16 amino acids. J was trimmed by 7 bases and V by 1 base; bases with no gene match: 3. Germline loops: CDR1 LGHDT, CDR2 YNNKEL (reference sequence). This chain's CDR3 is CASSQGTSGRYGELFF. CDR3 coding DNA: TGTGCCAGCAGCCAAGGGACTAGCGGGAGATACGGGGAGCTGTTTTTT.

The gene calls are TRBV10-3 and TRBJ2-6, with TRBD2 as a possible D gene (6 bases). This CDR3 has 15 amino acids. In germline, CDR1 is ENHRY, CDR2 SYGVKD. Trimming pared 8 bases from V and 0 bases from J, leaving 11 bases between. CDR3 loop: CAIRDSYSGANVLTF. CDR3 nucleotide sequence: TGTGCCATCCGGGACTCCTACTCTGGGGCCAACGTCCTGACTTTC.

The J gene is TRBJ1-5, the V gene TRBV10-3, with D tentatively TRBD1 (6 bases). Trimming cost V 4 bases and J 2 bases, with 9 bases left between them. Germline CDR1 reads ENHRY; CDR2 reads SYGVKD. There are 14 residues in the CDR3. The CDR3 DNA reads as TGTGCCATCAGTGTACAGGGAGGCAATCAGCCCCAGCATTTT. It yields the protein CAISVQGGNQPQHF.

The rearrangement uses TRBV6-2 or TRBV6-3 and TRBJ2-4; D gene ambiguous. Trimming removed 8 bases at V and 2 bases at J, with 13 bases between. From germline, CDR1 is MNHEY and CDR2 SVGEGT. The CDR3 extends over 14 amino acids. Written as DNA, the CDR3 is TGTGCCAGCGGAGTCGGACGGTCCAAAAACATTCAGTACTTC. Its protein is CASGVGRSKNIQYF.

This sequence joins TRBV7-2 and TRBJ2-5; 10 bases are shared with TRBD1. The last part of the DNA fits TRBJ2-7 better; the J call may be wrong. CDR1 SGHTA and CDR2 FQGNSA come from the germline V gene. The length of the CDR3 is 16 residues. DNA of the CDR3: TGTGCCAGCAGCCCCAACCGAAGGACAGGGGGCTACGAGCAGTACTTC. This translates into CASSPNRRTGGYEQYF.

Concerning this clonotype: In this CDR3 the conserved last residue, phenylalanine or tryptophan, is missing, so a read error is likely. The chain links TRBV5-1 to TRBJ2-1; D possibly corresponds to TRBD2 (6 bases). The CDR3 extends over 13 amino acids. V was shortened by 3 bases and J by 7 bases, with 11 bases between the two germline ends. Germline CDR1 reads SGHRS; CDR2 reads YFSETQ. In DNA form, the CDR3 reads TGCGCCAGCAGCTATTCGGGAGAAAATGAGCAGTTCTCC. It yields the protein CASSYSGENEQFS.

The gene calls are TRBV2 and TRBJ2-4; no firm D call. The germline V gene has CDR1 SNHLY and CDR2 FYNNEI. The V and J ends lost 2 bases and 0 bases respectively, with 5 bases between them. The CDR3 is 14 residues long. CDR3 loop: CASSELIAKNIQYF. In nucleotides, the CDR3 is TGTGCCAGCAGTGAACTGATAGCCAAAAACATTCAGTACTTC.

This sequence joins TRBV27 and TRBJ2-1; no definite D call. CDR1 MNHEY and CDR2 SMNVEV come from the germline V gene (reference sequence). The CDR3 is 17 amino acids. V was shortened by 4 bases and J by 0 bases, with 16 bases between the two germline ends. CDR3 residues: CASSSSGHIGSYNEQFF. The DNA for the CDR3 is TGTGCCAGCAGTTCGTCCGGGCATATAGGCTCCTACAATGAGCAGTTCTTC.

This clonotype has more than one count but fewer than ten. This chain connects TRBV20-1 to TRBJ1-2; 9 nucleotides match TRBD1. Germline V gives CDR1 DFQATT, CDR2 SNEGSKA (reference sequence). V trimming: 0 bases; J trimming: 9 bases; junction bases outside the gene matches: 11. The CDR3 sequence is 15 residues long. CDR3: CSARDHDRGRVSYTF. The CDR3 nucleotides read TGCAGTGCTAGAGATCATGACAGGGGGAGGGTTAGCTACACCTTC.

The chain is built from TRBV7-2 and TRBJ1-1; TRBD1 matches at 9 bases. Germline values: CDR1 SGHTA, CDR2 FQGNSA. CDR3 length: 16 residues. With V trimmed by 0 bases and J by 5 bases, 7 bases remained unmatched. CDR3 bases: TGTGCCAGCAGCTTAGCCCGGGACAGGGTGCCTACTGAAGCTTTCTTT. Its translation is CASSLARDRVPTEAFF.

The chain is built from TRBV6-6 and TRBJ1-2, with TRBD1 matching 7 bases. With V trimmed by 7 bases and J by 6 bases, 5 bases remained unmatched. CDR3 length: 12 residues. The germline V gene has CDR1 MNHNY and CDR2 SVGAGI (reference sequence). The CDR3 sequence is CASKDRDHGYTF. DNA of the CDR3: TGTGCCAGCAAAGACAGGGACCATGGCTACACCTTC.

This clonotype was seen more than once but under ten times. This chain links TRBV12-3 or TRBV12-4 with TRBJ2-5; D unresolved. The CDR3 is 12 amino acids. Between the trimmed V and J ends, which lost 2 bases and 5 bases, there was a span of 6 bases. The CDR3 bases are TGTGCCAGCAGTTTACTTCACGAGACCCAGTACTTC. Protein product: CASSLLHETQYF.

This clonotype showed up just a few times. V gene TRBV20-1 combines with J gene TRBJ2-1; 10 bases line up with TRBD2. There are 20 residues in the CDR3. From germline, CDR1 is DFQATT and CDR2 SNEGSKA (reference sequence). After removal of 0 bases from V and 4 bases from J, the junction contained 18 bases not matched to a gene. The chain's CDR3 is CSARDPGSSGRANGYNEQFF. The CDR3 nucleotides are TGCAGTGCTAGAGATCCCGGCTCTAGCGGGAGAGCCAACGGGTACAATGAGCAGTTCTTC.

The chain employs TRBV4-3 and TRBJ2-7; 9 bases agree with TRBD2. This CDR3 is built from 18 residues. Germline CDR1 is LGHNA and CDR2 is YSLEER. V was clipped by 0 bases and J by 0 bases; unmatched bases: 9. CDR3 region: CASSQEGPLAGYSYEQYF. CDR3 DNA sequence: TGCGCCAGCAGCCAAGAAGGACCCCTAGCGGGATACTCCTACGAGCAGTACTTC.

This clonotype was seen more than once but under ten times. The chain is built from TRBV20-1 and TRBJ1-2; tentative D call: TRBD1 (5 bases). Germline V gene lookup returns CDR1 DFQATT and CDR2 SNEGSKA (reference sequence). The CDR3 runs 15 residues. Trimming pared 6 bases from V and 10 bases from J, leaving 27 bases between. The CDR3 DNA reads TGCAGTGCCAGGGCCTCTCCCGCCCAGAGGTGGGCCTACACCTTC. It yields the protein CSARASPAQRWAYTF.